This TCR beta chain was identified in a study of T cells in Graves' hyperthyroidism and ophthalmopathy. Study results and limitations: The model foresaw ophthalmopathy a median roughly 6 months prior to onset.

Researchers amplified the TCR beta CDR3 regions from RNA transcripts. First-round RT-PCR targeting the TCR CDR3 was performed with the HTBI primer set. Each CDR3 protein gets one entry after TCRdb re-called the multiplex PCR reads with MiXCR. The data hold around 600,000 distinct CDR3 sequences, with over 12% observed a single time. Of note for this clonotype: Its target is unknown.

Each person with ophthalmopathy scored at least 3 on the Clinical Activity Score, reached NOSPECS grade 4 or higher, and had been ill under 3 months. Each diagnosis was grounded in clinical symptoms, serum thyroxine and TRAb, thyroid ultrasound, and orbital computed tomography. Isolation of PBMCs was performed on around 10 ml fresh peripheral blood. The germline V gene has CDR1 LGHNA and CDR2 YSLEER. With V trimmed by 0 bases and J by 4 bases, 3 bases remained unmatched. The CDR3 is made up of 14 amino acids. The material sequenced was blood. The chain employs TRBV4-3 and TRBJ2-7, with 7 nucleotides matching TRBD1. The TCR was taken from a woman in her late teens or twenties with Graves' ophthalmopathy. The CDR3 loop is CASSQEGQSYEQYF. In nucleotides, the CDR3 is TGCGCCAGCAGCCAAGAGGGACAGTCGTACGAGCAGTACTTC.